This T cell receptor (beta chain) comes out of a study of spatial heterogeneity in lung cancer. Regarding time point: sample taken at primary tumor resection. Donors were roughly 70 untreated early-stage non-small cell lung cancer patients. Tumor, nontumor lung or frozen PBMC supplied whole RNA that was sequenced unsorted. Findings and caveats of the study: Within tumors, counts of expanded alpha and beta TCRs tracked tumor mutation counts. Alpha and beta chain coverage of tumor T cells was estimated at about 6.7% and 13%, respectively.

A unique molecular identifier was attached to every TCR cDNA molecule. TCRdb ran MiXCR on the 5' RACE reads and lists one entry per CDR3 protein. The table shows 3,500 to 4,500 distinct CDR3 sequences, with 9.4% occurring only once. V lost 1 base and J 2 bases, leaving 12 bases between the germline ends. CDR1 LGHNA and CDR2 YSLEER come from the germline V gene. The CDR3 is 15 amino acids. This clonotype is medium-sized by share. Its specificity is not known. With the library built for alpha chains, this beta chain is off target and its frequency is not meaningful. This chain connects TRBV4-3 to TRBJ2-7; a possible D gene is TRBD1 (6 bases). The TCR sequence derives from a male donor with early-stage non-small cell lung cancer. This material consisted of lung tumor tissue, taken at surgery. CDR3 nucleotides: TGCGCCAGCAGCCAAGTGTTAGCAGGGGCCTACGAGCAGTACTTC. It specifies CASSQVLAGAYEQYF.